The rows below give T cell receptor beta chains drawn from one sample of a study of identical twins. TCRdb re-called the 5' RACE reads through MiXCR, storing one row per CDR3 protein. The table lists a few hundred thousand distinct CDR3 sequences, roughly 15% of them singletons, with 0.44% in the top ten. The data were also submitted as part of a second study, on yellow fever vaccine responses in identical twins.

Specimen: CD4+ T cells sorted from blood. The receptors shown here come from a woman aged 18-30 years in good health. The CDR3 runs from the conserved cysteine through the conserved F or W. Each record gives: CDR3 protein, clone size, V gene. Some rows have no size entry. The others give once, few or many, or a class for an expanded clone.

CASSWDRGGIQYF many TRBV3-1
CASRHDLGANNEQFF NA TRBV7-3
CSARPFGGWETQYF many TRBV20-1
CSVDDLNTEAFF many TRBV29-1
CASSLDWELFF few TRBV5-1
CASSPSGLAGGSSTDTQYF NA TRBV3-1
CASSGRLGTDTQYF few TRBV5-1
CSVGRPNTEAFF few TRBV29-1
CASIRGSGYTEAFF many TRBV12-3/TRBV12-4
CASSYRGSTLDNTGELFF NA TRBV11-2
CASSGDTGNQPQHF many TRBV7-9
CASWGQNRLQNYGYTF few TRBV12-3/TRBV12-4
CASSLGAGGTYNEQFF few TRBV12-3/TRBV12-4
CASSSQGQGARGYTF NA TRBV27
CASSELRVAYEQYF NA TRBV2
CASSTGTGKWETQYF few TRBV19
CSVGLTRPDTQYF many TRBV29-1
CASSQPGQGSSEQYF NA TRBV3-1
CASSEPGIVLGTF NA TRBV2
CASSLATTGELFF few TRBV7-9
CSVDHNVGETQYF NA TRBV29-1
CASSKESNHVDTEAFF NA TRBV21-1
CASTGDRERSYEQYF NA TRBV12-3/TRBV12-4
CAILMTGATNEKLFF NA TRBV12-3/TRBV12-4
CASSPRTSGATYEQYF few TRBV6-1
CSVLLAGVRHNEQFF many TRBV29-1
CASSGRTEAFF NA TRBV12-3/TRBV12-4
CATSRVAAKNIQYF few TRBV15
CASRGDSSYGYTF few TRBV7-9
CASSSGASVDQYF few TRBV5-6
CASSLSQGAQPQHF few TRBV12-3/TRBV12-4
CATSDGTQYEQYF many TRBV24-1
CSARGGLDSEQFF NA TRBV20-1
CASSLSWGRSYEQYF NA TRBV12-3/TRBV12-4
CSAVDTNSYNEQFF few TRBV20-1
CASSPPGQGVREQFF NA TRBV27
CASSQRGGLSYNEQFF few TRBV7-9
CASSVSVSDTEAFF few TRBV9
CASSQDILDTQYF many TRBV4-1
CASSQGTGLGTEAFF few TRBV3-1
CASSSGRTGHGNQPQHF few TRBV28
CASSSGTGWEKLFF few TRBV5-1
CASSQGSSGNTIYF NA TRBV5-1
CASCGSDTGELFF NA TRBV18
CASSPKGLANNEQFF NA TRBV28
CASSYSRASGRMYNEQFF few TRBV6-5
CASSQESGFQPQHF few TRBV4-2